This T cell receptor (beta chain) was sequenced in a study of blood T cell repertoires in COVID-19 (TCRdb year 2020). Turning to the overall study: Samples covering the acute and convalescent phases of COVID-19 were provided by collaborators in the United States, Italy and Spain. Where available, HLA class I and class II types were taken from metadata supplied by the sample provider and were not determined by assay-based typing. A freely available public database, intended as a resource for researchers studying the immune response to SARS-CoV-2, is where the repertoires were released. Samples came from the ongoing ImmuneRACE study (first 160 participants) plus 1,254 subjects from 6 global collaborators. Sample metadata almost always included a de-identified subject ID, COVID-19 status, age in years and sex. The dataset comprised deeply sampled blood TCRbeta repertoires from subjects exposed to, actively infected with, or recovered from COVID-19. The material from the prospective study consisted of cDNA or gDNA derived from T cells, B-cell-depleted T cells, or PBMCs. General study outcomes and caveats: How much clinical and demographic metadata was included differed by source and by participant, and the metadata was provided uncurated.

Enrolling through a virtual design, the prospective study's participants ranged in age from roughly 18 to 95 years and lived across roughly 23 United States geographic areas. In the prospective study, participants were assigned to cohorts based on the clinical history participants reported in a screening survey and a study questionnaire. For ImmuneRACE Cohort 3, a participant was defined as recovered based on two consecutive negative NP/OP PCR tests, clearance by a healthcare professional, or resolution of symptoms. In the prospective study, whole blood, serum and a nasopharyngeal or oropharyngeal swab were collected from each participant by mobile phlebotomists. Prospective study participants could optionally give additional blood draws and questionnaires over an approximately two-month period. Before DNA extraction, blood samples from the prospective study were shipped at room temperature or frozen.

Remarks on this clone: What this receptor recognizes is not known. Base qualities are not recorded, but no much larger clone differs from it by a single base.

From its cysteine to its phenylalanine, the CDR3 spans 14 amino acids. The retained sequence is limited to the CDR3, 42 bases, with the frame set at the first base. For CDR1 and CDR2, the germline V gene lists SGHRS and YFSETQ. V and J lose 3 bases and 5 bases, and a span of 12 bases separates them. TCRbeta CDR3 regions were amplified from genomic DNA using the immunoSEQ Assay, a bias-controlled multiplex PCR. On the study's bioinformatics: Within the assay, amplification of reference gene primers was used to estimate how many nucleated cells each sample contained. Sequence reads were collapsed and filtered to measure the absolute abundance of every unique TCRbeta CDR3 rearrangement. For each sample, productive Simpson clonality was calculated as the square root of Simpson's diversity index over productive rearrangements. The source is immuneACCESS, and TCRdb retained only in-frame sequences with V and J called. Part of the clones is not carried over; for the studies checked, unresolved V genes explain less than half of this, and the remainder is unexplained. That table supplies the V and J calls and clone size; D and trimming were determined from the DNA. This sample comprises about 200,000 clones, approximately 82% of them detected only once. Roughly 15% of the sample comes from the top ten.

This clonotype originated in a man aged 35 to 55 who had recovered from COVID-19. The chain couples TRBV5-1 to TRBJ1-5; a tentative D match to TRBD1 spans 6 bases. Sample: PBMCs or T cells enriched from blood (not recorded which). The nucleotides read TGCGCCAGCAGCTCCACAGGGCCCCATCAGCCCCAGCATTTT. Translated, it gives CASSSTGPHQPQHF.